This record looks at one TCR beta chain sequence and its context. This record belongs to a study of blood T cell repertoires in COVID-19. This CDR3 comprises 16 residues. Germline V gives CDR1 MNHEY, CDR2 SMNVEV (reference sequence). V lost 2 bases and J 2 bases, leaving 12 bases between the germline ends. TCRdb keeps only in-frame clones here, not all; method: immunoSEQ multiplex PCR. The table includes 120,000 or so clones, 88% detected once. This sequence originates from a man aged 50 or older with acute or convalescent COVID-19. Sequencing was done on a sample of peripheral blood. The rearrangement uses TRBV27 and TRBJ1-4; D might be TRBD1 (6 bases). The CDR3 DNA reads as TGTGCCAGCAGTTTAGTAGGGGGGGTTACTAATGAAAAACTGTTTTTT. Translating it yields CASSLVGGVTNEKLFF.